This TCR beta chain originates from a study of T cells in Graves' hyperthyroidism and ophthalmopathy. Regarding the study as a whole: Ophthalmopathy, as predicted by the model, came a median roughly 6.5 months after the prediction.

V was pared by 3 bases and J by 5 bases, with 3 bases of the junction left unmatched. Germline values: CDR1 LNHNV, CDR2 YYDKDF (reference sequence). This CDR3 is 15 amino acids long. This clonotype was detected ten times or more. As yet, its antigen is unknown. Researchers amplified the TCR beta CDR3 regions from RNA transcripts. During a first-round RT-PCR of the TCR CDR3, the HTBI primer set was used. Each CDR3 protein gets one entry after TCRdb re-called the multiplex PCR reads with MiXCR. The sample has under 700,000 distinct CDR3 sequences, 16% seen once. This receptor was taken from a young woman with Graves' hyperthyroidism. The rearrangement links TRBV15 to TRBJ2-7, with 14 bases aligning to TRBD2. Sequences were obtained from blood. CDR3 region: CATSRRTSGRHEQYF. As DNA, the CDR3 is TGTGCCACCAGCAGGCGGACTAGCGGGAGGCACGAGCAGTACTTC.